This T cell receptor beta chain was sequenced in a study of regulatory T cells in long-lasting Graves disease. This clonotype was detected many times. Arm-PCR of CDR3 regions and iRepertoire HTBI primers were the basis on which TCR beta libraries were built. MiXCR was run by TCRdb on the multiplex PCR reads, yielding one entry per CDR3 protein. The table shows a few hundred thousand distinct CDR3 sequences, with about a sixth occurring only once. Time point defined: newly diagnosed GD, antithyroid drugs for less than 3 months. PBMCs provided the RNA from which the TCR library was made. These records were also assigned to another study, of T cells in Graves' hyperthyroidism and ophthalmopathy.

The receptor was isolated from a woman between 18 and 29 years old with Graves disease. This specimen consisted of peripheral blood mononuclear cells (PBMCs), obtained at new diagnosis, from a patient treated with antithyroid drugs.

CDR3 DNA sequence: TGTGCCATCAGTGAGCAGTTGAGCAATGAGCAGTTCTTC. This codes for CAISEQLSNEQFF. The V gene is TRBV10-3, the J gene TRBJ2-1; D unclear. The V and J ends lost 2 bases and 6 bases respectively, with 8 bases between them. Per the germline V gene, CDR1 is ENHRY and CDR2 is SYGVKD. The CDR3 loop spans 13 amino acids.